The 10 T cell receptor beta chains in this list originate from one sample, sequenced in a study of T cell responses to AZD1222 COVID-19 vaccine. Generated by immunoSEQ multiplex PCR, the TCRdb table keeps only in-frame clones and is missing some. Among 100,000 or so clones, roughly 83% were seen once, and the ten largest hold about a sixth. Sequencing used peripheral blood, obtained on day 0 of AZD1222 vaccination. The receptors come from an adult in good health.

V gene TRBV28 combines with J gene TRBJ1-1; D perhaps matches TRBD1 (5 bases). Germline V gene lookup returns CDR1 MDHEN and CDR2 SYDVKM. The CDR3 runs to 14 residues. Trimming took off 3 bases at V and 6 bases at J, with 14 bases between the two ends. In DNA, the CDR3 is TGTGCCAGCAGTTTGGGTAGGGGTTTCGCTGAAGCTTTCTTT. Translating it yields CASSLGRGFAEAFF.

The chain employs TRBV6-2 or TRBV6-3 and TRBJ1-2; perhaps TRBD1 as D (6 bases). The germline CDR1 and CDR2 sequences are MNHEY and SVGEGT. Trimming shortened V by 2 bases and J by 7 bases, and 17 bases separated the two germline ends. The CDR3 covers 15 residues. In DNA, the CDR3 is TGTGCCAGCAGTTACAGTGGGGGCGCAGGTCGTGGCTACACCTTC. Residues: CASSYSGGAGRGYTF.

The chain employs TRBV18 and TRBJ2-7, with 10 bases matching TRBD1. CDR3 size: 15 residues. Germline CDR1 and CDR2: KGHSH and LQKENI. V shed 5 bases, J shed 5 bases, and the junction held 9 bases outside the gene matches. The CDR3: CASSARDRGGHEQYF. DNA for the CDR3: TGTGCCAGCTCAGCCCGGGACAGGGGAGGTCACGAGCAGTACTTC.

CDR3 amino acids: CASSYRDSPGELFF. The DNA for the CDR3 is TGTGCCAGCAGCTACCGGGACTCCCCCGGGGAGCTGTTTTTT. The rearrangement uses TRBV7-2 and TRBJ2-2; D is possibly TRBD2 (6 bases). V dropped 4 bases and J dropped 6 bases, with 12 bases sitting between them. Looked up from germline, CDR1 is SGHTA and CDR2 is FQGNSA. The CDR3 covers 14 residues.

The chain employs TRBV25-1 and TRBJ2-2; tentatively, D is TRBD2 (6 bases). This CDR3 contains 14 residues. Germline lookup yields CDR1 MGHDK and CDR2 SYGVNS. With 7 bases removed from V and 2 bases from J, the gap between germline ends came to 11 bases. The CDR3 reads CASTGTLNTGELFF. Written as DNA, the CDR3 is TGTGCCAGCACCGGGACTTTAAACACCGGGGAGCTGTTTTTT.

In this sample, this clone turned up once. The chain combines TRBV18 with TRBJ1-1; D is unresolved. Germline V CDR1 and CDR2: KGHSH, LQKENI. Trimming cost V 4 bases and J 4 bases, with 10 bases left between them. This CDR3 is built from 13 residues. The CDR3 DNA reads as TGTGCCAGCTCACTGTCAGGTTCCACTGAAGCTTTCTTT. This encodes CASSLSGSTEAFF.

The rearrangement joins TRBV2 to TRBJ2-7; perhaps TRBD2 as D (5 bases). Trimming took 10 bases from V and 2 from J, leaving 15 bases between them. The V gene's germline CDR1 is SNHLY and CDR2 FYNNEI. There are 13 residues in the CDR3. CDR3 sequence: CAIRRLSAYEQYF. The DNA for the CDR3 is TGTGCCATCAGACGACTATCCGCCTACGAGCAGTACTTC.

V is TRBV3-1 (or the pseudogene TRBV3-2) and J is TRBJ1-4; weak D call: TRBD1 (6 bases). CDR1 is LGHDT and CDR2 is YNNKEL in the germline V gene (reference sequence). Trimming left V 4 bases short and J 7 bases short, with 16 bases between. The CDR3 extends over 15 amino acids. CDR3 bases: TGTGCCAGCAGCCTTCGGGGGCCTCGTGGTGAAAAACTGTTTTTT. It is translated as CASSLRGPRGEKLFF.

With respect to this clone: Other DNA sequences in the same sample also yield this CDR3. The V and J genes are TRBV18 and TRBJ1-6, with D unclear. The CDR3 spans 15 residues. Trimming left V 3 bases short and J 0 bases short, with 6 bases between. The germline gives CDR1 KGHSH, CDR2 LQKENI. The CDR3 nucleotides are TGTGCCAGCTCACCCGGAAGCTCCTATAATTCACCCCTCCACTTT. Translation: CASSPGSSYNSPLHF.

V gene TRBV3-1 (or the pseudogene TRBV3-2) combines with J gene TRBJ1-3, with 7 bases identical to TRBD1. This CDR3 is built from 18 residues. Germline V gene sequence: CDR1 LGHDT, CDR2 YNNKEL (reference sequence). V lost 4 bases, J lost 0 bases, and 12 bases stayed unmatched. CDR3 coding DNA: TGTGCCAGCAGCCCCCAGAGGGGGCTCTTTGTCTCTGGAAACACCATATATTTT. The encoded protein is CASSPQRGLFVSGNTIYF.